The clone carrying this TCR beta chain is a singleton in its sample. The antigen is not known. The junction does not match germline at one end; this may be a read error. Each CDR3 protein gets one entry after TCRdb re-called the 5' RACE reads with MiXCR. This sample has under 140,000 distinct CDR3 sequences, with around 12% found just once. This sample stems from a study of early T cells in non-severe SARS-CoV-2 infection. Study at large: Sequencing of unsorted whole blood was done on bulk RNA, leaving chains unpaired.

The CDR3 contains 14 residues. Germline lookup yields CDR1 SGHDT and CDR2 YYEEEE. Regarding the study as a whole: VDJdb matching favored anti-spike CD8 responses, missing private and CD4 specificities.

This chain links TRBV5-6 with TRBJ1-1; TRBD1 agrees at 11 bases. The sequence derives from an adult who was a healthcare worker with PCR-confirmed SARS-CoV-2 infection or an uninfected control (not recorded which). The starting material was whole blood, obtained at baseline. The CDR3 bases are TGTACCAGCAGCTGGGGACAGGGGGTCACTGAAGCTTTCTTT. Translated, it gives CTSSWGQGVTEAFF.